The sequence of this T cell receptor beta chain was determined in a study of early stage breast cancer tumors. Study-wide results and caveats: Comparing each tissue with blood distinguished tumor from normal in 14 of 16 patients. Enriched TCRB sequences shared across patients were mostly commonly generated sequences.

The sample holds a few counts of this clone. What it binds is unknown. In germline, CDR1 is SNHLY, CDR2 FYNNEI. Trimming shortened V by 4 bases and J by 6 bases, and 13 bases separated the two germline ends. The CDR3 is 13 residues long. Generated by immunoSEQ multiplex PCR, the TCRdb table keeps only in-frame clones and is missing some. Of tens of thousands of clones in the sample, around 78% were seen once. Sample: blood. This chain uses TRBV2 with TRBJ2-7, with a tentative D call TRBD1 (6 bases). The source is a person aged 40 to 49 with breast cancer. The chain's CDR3 is CASSATGLSEQYF. The CDR3 DNA reads TGTGCCAGCAGTGCGACAGGTTTGAGCGAGCAGTACTTC.